A selection of T cell receptor beta chains follows, all from one sample in a study of beta chain features in type 1 diabetes. Sequencing was performed with immunoSEQ multiplex PCR; in TCRdb, only in-frame clones are kept and a portion is missing. Among under 350,000 clones listed, around an eighth were seen once. Sequencing used naive CD4+ T cells from blood. The receptors come from a man aged 30 to 39 with type 1 diabetes. The CDR3 runs from the conserved cysteine through the conserved F or W. The D gene is left open where the match is weak. Some rows have no size entry. The others give once, few or many, or a class for an expanded clone.

CDR3: CAIRGTDNTGELFF; DNA: TGTGCCATCAGGGGGACAGACAACACCGGGGAGCTGTTTTTT; size: few; D: TRBD1; V: TRBV10-3; J: TRBJ2-2
CDR3: CASSELGREGRETQYF; DNA: TGTGCCAGCAGTGAATTGGGAAGGGAGGGCCGGGAGACCCAGTACTTC; size: few; D: TRBD2; V: TRBV25-1; J: TRBJ2-5
CDR3: CASSPGQGANQPQHF; DNA: TGTGCCAGCAGCCCTGGACAGGGGGCAAATCAGCCCCAGCATTTT; size: few; D: TRBD1; V: TRBV4-2; J: TRBJ1-5
CDR3: CASSQDRASYEQYF; DNA: TGTGCCAGCAGCCAAGATCGCGCGAGTTACGAGCAGTACTTC; size: few; D: NA; V: TRBV4-2; J: TRBJ2-7
CDR3: CASRTTSSSYEQYF; DNA: TGTGCCAGCAGGACCACTAGTAGCTCCTACGAGCAGTACTTC; size: NA; D: NA; V: TRBV2; J: TRBJ2-7
CDR3: CAWSGGLSNVLTF; DNA: TGTGCCTGGAGTGGGGGACTATCAAACGTCCTGACTTTC; size: NA; D: TRBD2; V: TRBV30; J: TRBJ2-6
CDR3: CASSKLAATYNEQFF; DNA: TGTGCCAGCAGCAAACTAGCAGCGACCTACAATGAGCAGTTCTTC; size: few; D: NA; V: TRBV7-3; J: TRBJ2-1
CDR3: CASSLWEGNTEAFF; DNA: TGTGCCAGCAGTTTGTGGGAGGGGAACACTGAAGCTTTCTTT; size: few; D: NA; V: TRBV28; J: TRBJ1-1
CDR3: CASSVGTANTEAFF; DNA: TGTGCCAGCAGCGTGGGGACAGCGAACACTGAAGCTTTCTTT; size: few; D: TRBD1; V: TRBV9; J: TRBJ1-1
CDR3: CSVLDGRVADTQYF; DNA: TGCAGCGTGTTAGACGGGAGGGTTGCAGATACGCAGTATTTT; size: few; D: TRBD2; V: TRBV29-1; J: TRBJ2-3
CDR3: CASRSGGVEKTQYF; DNA: TGTGCCAGCAGGTCCGGGGGGGTCGAAAAGACCCAGTACTTC; size: NA; D: TRBD2; V: TRBV28; J: TRBJ2-5
CDR3: CATVSGSLRSTDTQYF; DNA: TGTGCCACTGTATCTGGCTCCTTAAGAAGCACAGATACGCAGTATTTT; size: NA; D: NA; V: TRBV7-9; J: TRBJ2-3
CDR3: CASSPIVTGNTIYF; DNA: TGTGCCAGCTCACCAATCGTTACTGGAAACACCATATATTTT; size: few; D: NA; V: TRBV18; J: TRBJ1-3
CDR3: CASTETRGNTGELFF; DNA: TGTGCCAGCACAGAAACCAGGGGAAACACCGGGGAGCTGTTTTTT; size: few; D: NA; V: TRBV6-1; J: TRBJ2-2
CDR3: CASSRGLLSTDTQYF; DNA: TGCGCCAGCAGCCGTGGACTCCTGAGCACAGATACGCAGTATTTT; size: NA; D: NA; V: TRBV5-1; J: TRBJ2-3
CDR3: CASSLNFGSGELFF; DNA: TGTGCCAGCAGCTTAAATTTCGGGTCGGGGGAGCTGTTTTTT; size: few; D: NA; V: TRBV7-9; J: TRBJ2-2
CDR3: CASTRPGGTYEQYF; DNA: TGTGCCAGCACCCGGCCTGGCGGCACCTACGAGCAGTACTTC; size: NA; D: NA; V: TRBV28; J: TRBJ2-7
CDR3: CASGPPDVGNTIYF; DNA: TGTGCCAGCGGGCCTCCAGACGTTGGAAACACCATATATTTT; size: NA; D: NA; V: TRBV9; J: TRBJ1-3